These 18 T cell receptor beta chains share one sample of origin, sequenced in a study of cytomegalovirus exposure and HLA in healthy donors. The PCR used 60 Vbeta and 13 Jbeta primers. Sequencing used immunoSEQ multiplex PCR; TCRdb keeps in-frame clones, though not all of them. The sample includes 130,000 or so clones, around 83% of them seen just once. The sequenced sample consisted of PBMCs. The receptors originated from a woman aged 18-35 years in good health and CMV-seropositive.

The chain joins TRBV5-1 to TRBJ2-3, with 14 bases fitting TRBD2. Germline V CDR1 and CDR2: SGHRS, YFSETQ. This CDR3 has 17 amino acids. Losses at the gene ends were 5 bases for V and 0 bases for J; bases not matched to a gene: 5. CDR3 DNA sequence: TGCGCCAGCAGGGGACTAGCGGGGGCCTCTAGCACAGATACGCAGTATTTT. This encodes CASRGLAGASSTDTQYF.

The chain links TRBV29-1 to TRBJ2-5; D unclear. Germline V gene lookup returns CDR1 SQVTM and CDR2 ANQGSEA. The length of the CDR3 is 12 residues. Trimming left V 6 bases short and J 5 bases short, with 13 bases between. For the CDR3, the DNA is TGCAGCGTACCTGAGGTTGGGGAGACCCAGTACTTC. Protein product: CSVPEVGETQYF.

This clone was seen more than once but under ten times. V is TRBV28 and J is TRBJ1-1; D call uncertain. CDR3 length equals 13 residues. The germline V gene encodes CDR1 MDHEN and CDR2 SYDVKM. V dropped 5 bases and J dropped 2 bases, with 9 bases sitting between them. In nucleotides, the CDR3 is TGTGCCAGCAGTCCCTCACACAACACTGAAGCTTTCTTT. Its translation is CASSPSHNTEAFF.

This chain joins TRBV5-4 and TRBJ1-2; D remains unclear. Trimming took off 0 bases at V and 8 bases at J, with 11 bases between the two ends. Germline CDR1 SGHNT, CDR2 YYREEE (reference sequence). The CDR3 spans 13 residues. This chain's CDR3 is CASSLAGSDGYTF. CDR3 in DNA: TGTGCCAGCAGCTTGGCAGGCTCAGACGGCTACACCTTC. Combining the CDR3 with reference TRBV5-4 and TRBJ1-2 gives the whole variable domain ETGVTQSPTHLIKTRGQQVTLRCSSQSGHNTVSWYQQALGQGPQFIFQYYREEENGRGNFPPRFSGLQFPNYSSELNVNALELDDSALYLCASSLAGSDGYTFGSGTRLTVV.

The chain uses TRBV4-1 and TRBJ1-2; 11 bases match TRBD1. From germline, CDR1 is MGHRA and CDR2 YSYEKL. This CDR3 comprises 17 residues. Trimming removed 0 bases from V and 5 bases from J; junction bases left unmatched: 8. In DNA form, the CDR3 reads TGCGCCAGCAGCCAAGAAGTTGGGACAGGGGGTCGGTATGGCTACACCTTC. This codes for CASSQEVGTGGRYGYTF.

The chain joins TRBV13 to TRBJ1-2; D unclear. Germline lookup yields CDR1 PRHDT and CDR2 FYEKMQ (reference sequence). The length of the CDR3 is 12 residues. Between the trimmed V and J ends, which lost 5 bases and 5 bases, there was a span of 9 bases. The CDR3 coding sequence is TGTGCCAGCAGCGCGGGGATTTATGGCTACACCTTC. As protein: CASSAGIYGYTF.

The sample holds one count of this clone. The J gene is TRBJ2-3, the V gene TRBV9; D ambiguous. CDR3 size: 14 residues. Trimming took 0 bases from V and 0 from J, leaving 5 bases between them. Germline V gives CDR1 SGDLS, CDR2 YYNGEE. The CDR3 spells CASSVGGSTDTQYF. CDR3 coding DNA: TGTGCCAGCAGCGTAGGTGGCAGCACAGATACGCAGTATTTT.

This chain uses TRBV2 with TRBJ1-3; TRBD1 matches at 7 bases. Germline V lookup: CDR1 SNHLY, CDR2 FYNNEI. CDR3 length: 14 residues. Trimming cost V 9 bases and J 0 bases; bases outside gene matches: 5. The DNA of the CDR3 is TGTGCCAGTCTACAGGGGTACTCTGGAAACACCATATATTTT. The encoded protein is CASLQGYSGNTIYF.

The CDR3 coding sequence is TGCGCCAGCAGCCAACTTCTTGGCGGGGGGGCCGACAATGAGCAGTTCTTC. Its translation: CASSQLLGGGADNEQFF. The chain carries TRBV4-1 and TRBJ2-1, with 9 bases identical to TRBD2. J was trimmed by 5 bases and V by 2 bases; bases with no gene match: 10. Per the germline V gene, CDR1 is MGHRA and CDR2 is YSYEKL. The CDR3 consists of 17 residues.

The chain carries TRBV7-8 and TRBJ2-1; no definite D call. The CDR3 sequence is 13 residues long. Between the trimmed V and J ends, which lost 2 bases and 5 bases, there was a span of 7 bases. Germline V gene data show CDR1 as SGHVS and CDR2 as FQNEAQ. CDR3 sequence: CASSLRSNNEQFF. The DNA of the CDR3 is TGTGCCAGCAGCTTACGGTCTAACAATGAGCAGTTCTTC. Full variable domain (missing parts from reference TRBV7-8 and TRBJ2-1): GAGVSQSPRYKVAKRGQDVALRCDPISGHVSLFWYQQALGQGPEFLTYFQNEAQLDKSGLPSDRFFAERPEGSVSTLKIQRTQQEDSAVYLCASSLRSNNEQFFGPGTRLTVL.

This chain connects TRBV27 to TRBJ1-2; D is ambiguous. V was cut by 3 bases and J by 6 bases, with 11 bases left in between. The CDR3 spans 13 residues. The germline CDR1 and CDR2 sequences are MNHEY and SMNVEV (reference sequence). The CDR3 is CASSFSTSDGYTF. The CDR3 DNA follows: TGTGCCAGCAGTTTTTCGACCAGCGATGGCTACACCTTC.

The chain has TRBV10-1 and TRBJ2-1, with D tentatively TRBD1 (5 bases). The germline gives CDR1 WNHNN, CDR2 SYGVQD (reference sequence). The CDR3 spans 15 residues. V dropped 4 bases and J dropped 2 bases, with 12 bases sitting between them. The CDR3 region is CASSGGDSPYNEQFF. The CDR3 bases are TGCGCCAGCAGTGGGGGCGATTCTCCCTACAATGAGCAGTTCTTC.

As for this clone: Germline and junction disagree at one end, which may indicate a read error. The V and J genes are TRBV9 and TRBJ2-1; 12 nucleotides agree with TRBD2. This CDR3 has 12 residues. In germline, CDR1 is SGDLS, CDR2 YYNGEE. The CDR3 loop is CASSSGLAGPIF. CDR3 nucleotides: TGTGCCAGCAGCTCTGGACTAGCGGGGCCAATCTTC. Looking up the rest from reference TRBV9 and TRBJ2-1 gives the full variable domain: DSGVTQTPKHLITATGQRVTLRCSPRSGDLSVYWYQQSLDQGLQFLIQYYNGEERAKGNILERFSAQQFPDLHSELNLSSLELGDSALYFCASSSGLAGPIFGPGTRLTVL.

This rearrangement joins TRBV28 to TRBJ2-7; the D gene is possibly TRBD2 (5 bases). Germline CDR1 MDHEN, CDR2 SYDVKM. The CDR3 runs 12 residues. The V end lost 7 bases, the J end lost 3 bases, and 10 bases lay between the germline ends. CDR3 in amino acids: CASTGLHYEQYF. In DNA, the CDR3 is TGTGCCAGCACTGGACTTCACTACGAGCAGTACTTC.

V gene TRBV19 combines with J gene TRBJ1-1; D may be TRBD1 (6 bases). The CDR3 loop spans 14 amino acids. Germline loops: CDR1 LNHDA, CDR2 SQIVND (reference sequence). Trimming took off 8 bases at V and 3 bases at J, with 16 bases between the two ends. The CDR3 nucleotides are TGTGCCAGTGGGGGCGGGGGATATTACACTGAAGCTTTCTTT. Translated, it gives CASGGGGYYTEAFF.

The rearrangement links TRBV9 to TRBJ2-3; 8 bases line up with TRBD1. The V and J ends lost 2 bases and 0 bases, in that order; junction bases with no gene match: 2. The CDR3 consists of 15 residues. Germline V gives CDR1 SGDLS, CDR2 YYNGEE. The CDR3 DNA sequence: TGTGCCAGCAGCGTTGACAGGGGAAGCACAGATACGCAGTATTTT. Translating it yields CASSVDRGSTDTQYF.

The CDR3 is CASSLDYGEPGNTIYF. The CDR3 DNA reads TGTGCCAGCAGCTTAGATTACGGGGAGCCTGGAAACACCATATATTTT. V and J are TRBV11-2 and TRBJ1-3; D call uncertain. This CDR3 spans 16 amino acids. Deletions cut 0 bases from V and 2 bases from J, with 11 bases between. Germline-derived CDR1 and CDR2 are SGHAT and FQNNGV.

This clone is a singleton in its sample. The chain employs TRBV5-5 and TRBJ2-1, with 7 positions matching TRBD1. The CDR3 spans 15 residues. The V segment lost 2 bases and the J segment 2 bases; nucleotides outside the gene matches: 4. Germline CDR1 SGHKS, CDR2 YYEKEE (reference sequence). As DNA, the CDR3 is TGTGCCAGCAGCTTAGAGGGGGCAGCCTACAATGAGCAGTTCTTC. This sequence encodes CASSLEGAAYNEQFF.